A single sample gave rise to the 29 T cell receptor beta chains below, sequenced in a study of cytomegalovirus exposure and HLA in healthy donors. Clones were read by immunoSEQ multiplex PCR, and TCRdb kept only the in-frame ones, dropping some. The sample carries tens of thousands of clones, 85% to 95% recorded once. The sequenced material came from PBMCs. Source of these receptors: a man younger than 35 in good health and CMV-seronegative.

This chain links TRBV20-1 with TRBJ1-2; no clear D. Germline loops: CDR1 DFQATT, CDR2 SNEGSKA (reference sequence). CDR3 length: 9 residues. V lost 8 bases and J 8 bases, leaving 9 bases between the germline ends. CDR3 residues: CSSLGGYTF. The CDR3 region has the DNA TGCAGTAGTCTCGGGGGCTACACCTTC.

The chain uses TRBV4-3 and TRBJ2-1; weak D call: TRBD1 (5 bases). Trimming removed 4 bases from V and 3 bases from J, with 10 bases in between. The CDR3 loop spans 14 amino acids. From germline, CDR1 is LGHNA and CDR2 YSLEER. The CDR3 spells CASSLSQGYNEQFF. The CDR3 nucleotides are TGCGCCAGCAGCCTCTCCCAGGGCTACAATGAGCAGTTCTTC.

The chain joins TRBV15 to TRBJ1-2; TRBD1 matches 7 bases. This CDR3 is built from 17 residues. Per the germline V gene, CDR1 is LNHNV and CDR2 is YYDKDF (reference sequence). V shed 5 bases, J shed 4 bases, and the junction held 16 bases outside the gene matches. CDR3 in amino acids: CATSVPGTDLNFYGYTF. The CDR3 bases are TGTGCCACCAGCGTCCCCGGGACAGATTTAAACTTCTATGGCTACACCTTC.

The chain combines TRBV27 with TRBJ2-7; the match to TRBD2 covers 12 bases. The CDR3 totals 14 residues. Germline loops: CDR1 MNHEY, CDR2 SMNVEV (reference sequence). The ends lost 6 bases at V and 2 bases at J; junction bases unmatched: 2. The CDR3 loop is CASSRLAGAYEQYF. The DNA for the CDR3 is TGTGCCAGCAGCCGACTAGCGGGAGCCTACGAGCAGTACTTC.

This sequence joins TRBV27 and TRBJ2-7; D perhaps matches TRBD1 (6 bases). With 5 bases removed from V and 0 bases from J, the gap between germline ends came to 8 bases. This CDR3 has 13 residues. Germline loops: CDR1 MNHEY, CDR2 SMNVEV (reference sequence). The CDR3 loop is CASSRTVSYEQYF. The CDR3 coding sequence is TGTGCCAGCAGTAGGACAGTCTCCTACGAGCAGTACTTC.

The rearrangement links TRBV6-5 to TRBJ2-7, with TRBD1 matching over 7 bases. This CDR3 is 12 amino acids long. The germline V gene encodes CDR1 MNHEY and CDR2 SVGAGI. Trimming removed 8 bases from V and 2 bases from J; junction bases left unmatched: 3. The CDR3 reads CASLGTAYEQYF. The CDR3 nucleotides read TGTGCCAGCCTTGGGACAGCCTACGAGCAGTACTTC.

The V and J genes are TRBV7-9 and TRBJ2-2; 9 nucleotides line up with TRBD1. CDR1 SEHNR and CDR2 FQNEAQ come from the germline V gene (reference sequence). Germline trimming cut 5 bases from V and 7 bases from J; bases unmatched to any gene: 8. The CDR3 spans 15 residues. The DNA for the CDR3 is TGTGCCAGCAGCATAATGGGACAGGGCGACGGGGAGCTGTTTTTT. This gives the protein CASSIMGQGDGELFF.

The chain carries TRBV16 and TRBJ1-4, with 9 nucleotides matching TRBD1. From germline, CDR1 is KGHSY and CDR2 FQNENV. Trimming at V came to 4 bases and at J to 8 bases, leaving 5 bases not matched to a gene. The CDR3 contains 14 residues. This chain's CDR3 is CASSPRDRVEKLFF. CDR3 nucleotides: TGTGCCAGCAGCCCAAGGGACAGGGTCGAAAAACTGTTTTTT. Drawing the rest from reference TRBV16 and TRBJ1-4, the complete variable domain is GEEVAQTPKHLVRGEGQKAKLYCAPIKGHSYVFWYQQVLKNEFKFLISFQNENVFDETGMPKERFSAKCLPNSPCSLEIQATKLEDSAVYFCASSPRDRVEKLFFGSGTQLSVL.

The rearrangement links TRBV7-8 to TRBJ2-2; D is possibly TRBD1 (7 bases). This CDR3 has 17 residues. Trimming took 3 bases from V and 6 from J, leaving 20 bases between them. Germline V gives CDR1 SGHVS, CDR2 FQNEAQ. In DNA form, the CDR3 reads TGTGCCAGCAGCTTCACCACATCAGGGGGACTCTCCGGGGAGCTGTTTTTT. Protein product: CASSFTTSGGLSGELFF.

The V and J genes are TRBV10-3 and TRBJ1-5; D uncertain. The CDR3 spans 15 residues. Germline-derived CDR1 and CDR2 are ENHRY and SYGVKD. Trimming removed 6 bases at V and 2 bases at J, with 14 bases between. The CDR3 here is CAISDISGGNQPQHF. In nucleotides, the CDR3 is TGTGCCATCAGCGACATCTCCGGGGGCAATCAGCCCCAGCATTTT.

The rearrangement joins TRBV4-1 to TRBJ2-5, with a tentative D call TRBD2 (6 bases). V was cut by 2 bases and J by 5 bases, with 15 bases left in between. This CDR3 is built from 15 residues. From germline, CDR1 is MGHRA and CDR2 YSYEKL. CDR3: CASSQWEAKGETQYF. The CDR3, as DNA: TGCGCCAGCAGCCAATGGGAGGCTAAGGGGGAGACCCAGTACTTC.

The gene calls are TRBV11-1 and TRBJ2-7, with 9 bases aligning to TRBD1. Germline CDR1 SGHAT, CDR2 FQDESV (reference sequence). J lost 0 bases, V lost 5 bases, and 8 bases had no gene match. This CDR3 is 16 amino acids long. CDR3 sequence reads: CASSPGTGRGSYEQYF. CDR3 sequence (DNA): TGTGCCAGCAGCCCCGGGACAGGGAGGGGCTCCTACGAGCAGTACTTC.

This clone showed up just once. The J gene is TRBJ1-5, the V gene TRBV27; TRBD1 agrees at 7 bases. CDR1 is MNHEY, CDR2 SMNVEV, per germline (reference sequence). The CDR3 loop spans 15 amino acids. The J segment lost 5 bases and the V segment lost 5 bases, leaving 9 bases of the junction unmatched. This CDR3 is CASSRKGQLHQPQHF. The CDR3 DNA is TGTGCCAGCAGTAGAAAGGGACAGCTCCATCAGCCCCAGCATTTT.

The chain links TRBV28 to TRBJ2-7; no clear D gene. The CDR3 totals 14 residues. Between the trimmed V and J ends, which lost 4 bases and 3 bases, there was a span of 13 bases. The germline gives CDR1 MDHEN, CDR2 SYDVKM. CDR3 nucleotide sequence: TGTGCCAGCAGTTCAGGCCCGCCCTTCTACGAGCAGTACTTC. Translating it yields CASSSGPPFYEQYF.

V usage is TRBV7-6 and J usage is TRBJ1-3, with D tentatively TRBD1 (6 bases). The ends were cut back, 4 bases at V and 2 bases at J, with 12 bases in the middle. This CDR3 has 15 amino acids. Germline lookup yields CDR1 SGHVS and CDR2 FNYEAQ. The DNA for the CDR3 is TGTGCCAGCAGCTCTCGACAGGTGGCTGGAAACACCATATATTTT. Translating gives CASSSRQVAGNTIYF.

In DNA form, the CDR3 reads TGTGCCAGCAGTGCACGACAGGGAACGTACGAGCAGTACTTC. Its translation is CASSARQGTYEQYF. This chain links TRBV6-5 with TRBJ2-7, with 7 nucleotides matching TRBD1. The CDR3 has 14 residues. CDR1 is MNHEY, CDR2 SVGAGI, per germline. V lost 5 bases, J lost 4 bases, and 8 bases stayed unmatched.

This rearrangement joins TRBV28 to TRBJ2-4, with D uncertain. The CDR3 is 16 residues long. The germline CDR1 and CDR2 sequences are MDHEN and SYDVKM. The V end lost 6 bases, the J end lost 4 bases, and 19 bases lay between the germline ends. The CDR3: CASSPRDFAVKNIQYF. In DNA, the CDR3 is TGTGCCAGCAGCCCCAGAGACTTTGCGGTTAAAAACATTCAGTACTTC.

The chain carries TRBV28 and TRBJ2-2; D is uncertain. V shed 8 bases and J shed 1 base, with 5 bases lying between them. Germline values: CDR1 MDHEN, CDR2 SYDVKM. The CDR3 is 12 residues long. CDR3 nucleotide sequence: TGTGCCAGCGGAGAGAACACCGGGGAGCTGTTTTTT. Amino acid sequence: CASGENTGELFF.

This clone was observed a few times. The chain combines TRBV28 with TRBJ2-7, with 7 bases fitting TRBD1. The V and J ends lost 7 bases and 1 base, in that order; junction bases with no gene match: 16. The CDR3 extends over 17 amino acids. The germline V gene has CDR1 MDHEN and CDR2 SYDVKM. The CDR3 protein is CASTRPMQGVKSYEQYF. CDR3 in DNA: TGTGCCAGCACCCGACCGATGCAGGGGGTGAAATCCTACGAGCAGTACTTC.

The rearrangement uses TRBV7-9 and TRBJ2-7; TRBD2 matches at 8 bases. The CDR3 length is 15 residues. Trimming at V came to 5 bases and at J to 2 bases, leaving 8 bases not matched to a gene. Germline V gene data show CDR1 as SEHNR and CDR2 as FQNEAQ (reference sequence). The CDR3 DNA is TGTGCCAGCAGCCCAAGTACTAGCGGTACCTACGAGCAGTACTTC. Protein sequence: CASSPSTSGTYEQYF.

The V gene is TRBV5-5, the J gene TRBJ2-1; 7 nucleotides line up with TRBD2. V shed 0 bases, J shed 7 bases, and the junction held 13 bases outside the gene matches. The CDR3 totals 17 residues. The germline CDR1 and CDR2 sequences are SGHKS and YYEKEE (reference sequence). The CDR3 DNA reads TGTGCCAGCAGCTTGGGTAGGCTAGCGGAAACGGGGAATGAGCAGTTCTTC. This sequence encodes CASSLGRLAETGNEQFF.

This clone has just one count. The gene calls are TRBV11-3 and TRBJ2-7; a possible D gene is TRBD2 (5 bases). CDR3 length equals 12 residues. Deletions cut 3 bases from V and 3 bases from J, with 6 bases between. Germline V lookup: CDR1 SGHNT, CDR2 YENEEA. CDR3 loop: CASSFAGYEQYF. The CDR3 DNA follows: TGTGCCAGCAGCTTCGCGGGCTACGAGCAGTACTTC.

V gene TRBV28 combines with J gene TRBJ2-1, with D perhaps matching TRBD2 (5 bases). V was cut by 4 bases and J by 12 bases, with 16 bases left in between. Germline V gives CDR1 MDHEN, CDR2 SYDVKM. The CDR3 covers 13 residues. The CDR3 is CASSSDSLEGQFF. The CDR3 DNA is TGTGCCAGCAGTTCGGACTCTCTGGAAGGGCAGTTCTTC.

The CDR3 spells CASSQWAPGANVLTF. The DNA for the CDR3 is TGTGCCAGCAGCCAGTGGGCTCCTGGGGCCAACGTCCTGACTTTC. The gene calls are TRBV5-4 and TRBJ2-6, with D hard to call. The V gene lost 4 bases and the J gene lost 2 bases, with 10 bases spanning the gap. Per germline, CDR1 SGHNT and CDR2 YYREEE (reference sequence). The CDR3 has 15 residues.

J is TRBJ2-3 and V is TRBV10-2; perhaps TRBD2 as D (6 bases). V was cut by 8 bases and J by 0 bases, with 18 bases left in between. This CDR3 spans 16 amino acids. Germline values: CDR1 WSHSY, CDR2 SAAADI. The chain's CDR3 is CASALGLAPSTDTQYF. The CDR3 region has the DNA TGCGCCAGCGCCCTTGGCCTAGCGCCTAGCACAGATACGCAGTATTTT.

The V gene is TRBV28, the J gene TRBJ1-3, with D unresolved. CDR3 size: 15 residues. Germline V gene sequence: CDR1 MDHEN, CDR2 SYDVKM. The V end lost 6 bases, the J end lost 0 bases, and 12 bases lay between the germline ends. CDR3 in amino acids: CASSAGDISGNTIYF. CDR3 DNA: TGTGCCAGCAGCGCCGGGGATATCTCTGGAAACACCATATATTTT.

CDR3 in amino acids: CSAGQALIGPNEQFF. The CDR3 bases are TGCAGCGCCGGACAGGCCCTCATTGGCCCCAATGAGCAGTTCTTC. The gene calls are TRBV29-1 and TRBJ2-1; 7 bases map to TRBD1. The CDR3 consists of 15 residues. CDR1 and CDR2 from the germline V gene are SQVTM and ANQGSEA. V dropped 7 bases and J dropped 6; count of bases not matched to a gene: 15.

The chain couples TRBV9 to TRBJ1-5; D may be TRBD1 (5 bases). Looked up from germline, CDR1 is SGDLS and CDR2 is YYNGEE. Between the trimmed V and J ends, which lost 4 bases and 5 bases, there was a span of 13 bases. This CDR3 has 14 amino acids. Written as DNA, the CDR3 is TGTGCCAGCAGCCCAGGGTGGGGGGATCAGCCCCAGCATTTT. It codes for CASSPGWGDQPQHF.

This rearrangement joins TRBV9 to TRBJ2-5, with D possibly being TRBD1 (6 bases). This CDR3 contains 14 residues. The V gene lost 0 bases and the J gene lost 4 bases, with 10 bases spanning the gap. Germline V CDR1 and CDR2: SGDLS, YYNGEE. The CDR3 loop reads CASSVEVQGETQYF. The CDR3 DNA follows: TGTGCCAGCAGCGTAGAAGTACAGGGAGAGACCCAGTACTTC. The complete variable domain, with remaining parts taken from reference TRBV9 and TRBJ2-5, reads DSGVTQTPKHLITATGQRVTLRCSPRSGDLSVYWYQQSLDQGLQFLIQYYNGEERAKGNILERFSAQQFPDLHSELNLSSLELGDSALYFCASSVEVQGETQYFGPGTRLLVL.